The clone carrying this TCR beta chain showed up just once. Its cognate antigen is unknown. These data come from a study of T cell responses to AZD1222 COVID-19 vaccine. Study-wide points: Rises in breadth and depth of Spike-specific TCRs came after two AZD1222 doses. Only a handful of people who got AZD1222 tested seropositive at baseline.

The method was immunoSEQ multiplex PCR; TCRdb's version includes in-frame clones alone and lacks a portion of them. The sample consists of about 110,000 clones, about 94% of them appearing once. Some second doses came at about 4 weeks and others at about 12 weeks; these were pooled. The length of the CDR3 is 13 residues. V lost 4 bases and J 8 bases, leaving 14 bases between the germline ends. The receptor was derived from an adult who received the AZD1222 COVID-19 vaccine. The chain uses TRBV12-3 or TRBV12-4 and TRBJ1-2; perhaps TRBD1 as D (5 bases). This specimen consisted of peripheral blood, obtained 28 days after the second AZD1222 dose. The CDR3: CASSSQGIRGYTF. DNA for the CDR3: TGTGCCAGCAGTTCGCAGGGAATAAGAGGCTACACCTTC.